Reported below is one T cell receptor beta chain. Its specificity is not known. The CDR3 length is 17 residues. The germline V gene has CDR1 MGHRA and CDR2 YSYEKL. V dropped 0 bases and J dropped 7; count of bases not matched to a gene: 5. TCRdb's table, derived via immunoSEQ multiplex PCR, lists solely in-frame clones and lacks some. Found here are approximately 150,000 clones, 94% of them singletons; the top ten hold approximately 4.6%. This sample was included in a study of T cell responses to AZD1222 COVID-19 vaccine. Regarding the study as a whole: Researchers took repertoire samples only after the peak T cell response had come.

The material sequenced was peripheral blood, taken 28 days after the second AZD1222 dose. The TCR originated in an adult who received the AZD1222 COVID-19 vaccine. The genes are TRBV4-1 and TRBJ2-1; 14 bases map to TRBD2. The CDR3 spells CASSQDPRLAGGNEQFF. CDR3 in DNA: TGCGCCAGCAGCCAAGATCCAAGACTAGCGGGAGGGAATGAGCAGTTCTTC.